This paragraph reports one TCR beta chain. Its antigen is unidentified. Assay used: immunoSEQ multiplex PCR; TCRdb lists only in-frame clones, some missing. The sample has about 110,000 clones; roughly 90% are singletons. This entry comes from a study of cytomegalovirus exposure and HLA in healthy donors. Study background: The same platform was used for the 110 or so validation repertoires and the 600 to 700 first-cohort repertoires, a later analysis reported. Study results and caveats: Many donors carried some public TCRs, although rarity characterized most TCR sequences.

V was pared by 0 bases and J by 9 bases, with 8 bases of the junction left unmatched. CDR3 size: 15 residues. CDR1 and CDR2 from the germline V gene are SGHAT and FQDESV (reference sequence). The sequence derives from a woman aged 25-40 years in good health and CMV-seropositive. Sequenced: PBMCs. The rearrangement uses TRBV11-1 and TRBJ2-1, with 7 bases fitting TRBD1. The CDR3 DNA is TGTGCCAGCAGCTTAGCTACGACAGGGTTTGGTGAGCAGTTCTTC. As protein: CASSLATTGFGEQFF.